This T cell receptor (beta chain) was documented in a study of T cells expressing NK-cell markers. Overall study context: Sorted T-cell subsets CD3+CD56+NKG2C+, CD3+CD56+NKG2C- and CD3+CD56-NKG2C+ were TCR beta-sequenced.

It was by 5'RACE template switching with UMIs that TCR beta cDNA was made. TCRdb reworked the 5' RACE reads into one entry per CDR3 protein, no DNA. The specimen's table records hundreds of thousands of distinct CDR3 sequences. In germline, CDR1 is MGHRA, CDR2 YSYEKL. The CDR3 covers 12 residues. The sequence was collected from a man between 18 and 29 years old in good health. The sample was blood T cells: a sorted CD56 or NKG2C T cell subset, CD4+ or CD8+ T cells, or bulk PBMC T cells (not recorded which). This chain links TRBV4-1 with TRBJ2-3. Here the CDR3 reads CASSHDTDTQYF.